This T cell receptor beta chain was recorded in a study of blood T cell repertoires in COVID-19. Sequencing used immunoSEQ multiplex PCR; TCRdb keeps in-frame clones, though not all of them. The table records 250,000 to 300,000 clones, roughly 88% of them present only once. The germline V gene has CDR1 SGHTS and CDR2 YDEGEE. This CDR3 comprises 13 residues. V lost 4 bases and J lost 5; bases outside the gene matches: 5. Sequencing was performed on PBMCs or T cells enriched from blood (not recorded which). This clonotype was sampled from a woman aged 40 to 55 with acute COVID-19. The rearrangement uses TRBV5-8 and TRBJ2-5; TRBD1 agrees at 7 bases. CDR3 sequence reads: CASSLQGMETQYF. The CDR3 DNA is TGTGCCAGCAGCCTACAGGGGATGGAGACCCAGTACTTC.